Described below is a single T cell receptor (beta chain) sequence and its context. These data belong to a study of shared clonotypes between healthy human individuals. This CDR3 is built from 18 residues. The germline V gene encodes CDR1 MNHEY and CDR2 SMNVEV (reference sequence). The V segment lost 4 bases and the J segment 2 bases; nucleotides outside the gene matches: 9. Positive CCR7 selection of CD45RO-negative cells yielded the naive CD8 cells, and terminally differentiated effector memory CD45RA+ cells were excluded. Sequencing was performed with immunoSEQ multiplex PCR; in TCRdb, only in-frame clones are kept and a portion is missing. The sample lists 500,000 to 700,000 clones; 85% to 95% were seen once.

The sample was naive CD8+ T cells sorted from blood. The V call is TRBV27, the J call TRBJ2-6, with 9 bases lining up with TRBD2. This clonotype was sampled from a woman aged 30 to 39 in good health. The CDR3: CASSSNSGSWTGANVLTF. CDR3 coding DNA: TGTGCCAGCAGTTCAAATAGCGGGAGTTGGACTGGGGCCAACGTCCTGACTTTC.